Described below is a single TCR beta chain sequence and its context. The antigen is unknown. The data belong to a study of human thymus T cells. Profiled with immunoSEQ multiplex PCR; TCRdb holds only in-frame clones, not every one. Of roughly 120,000 clones listed, approximately 96% were seen once; the top ten hold approximately 0.022%. Corrective heart surgery yielded resections, and these provided the thymus tissue. Finnish infants who were healthy and having corrective surgery for congenital heart defects made up the donors. The CDR3 length is 16 residues. Trimming at V came to 5 bases and at J to 6 bases, leaving 13 bases not matched to a gene. Germline CDR1 MDHEN, CDR2 SYDVKM. Notes on the study in general: Thymic and blood repertoires appeared to display a bias in their usage of V and J genes. What related research reported was that thymic repertoires overlapped highly among unrelated individuals.

The specimen was thymus tissue. The TCR was taken from a boy under two years old with a congenital heart defect but otherwise immunologically healthy. This rearrangement joins TRBV28 to TRBJ2-7; 10 nucleotides line up with TRBD1. This chain's CDR3 is CASSLRGSGQGCEQYF. CDR3 DNA sequence: TGTGCCAGCAGTCTTAGGGGGTCGGGACAGGGGTGCGAGCAGTACTTC.